The entry below describes one T cell receptor (beta chain). Its antigen is unidentified. This record belongs to a study of cytomegalovirus exposure and HLA in healthy donors. On the study more broadly: Most genotyped donors, approximately 77% of 350 to 500, had Caucasian-associated genetic ancestry. The study, taken as a whole, reports: Owing to their indistinguishability, certain V segments, notably TRBV6-2 and TRBV6-3, were excluded. One later analysis reportedly identified an Asian-associated ancestry cluster that showed fewer N-insertions than the approximately 700-donor mean. A later analysis found most CMV-associated TCR beta chains apparently HLA-restricted.

This CDR3 contains 14 residues. The V end lost 7 bases, the J end lost 3 bases, and 15 bases lay between the germline ends. Germline V gene data show CDR1 as SNHLY and CDR2 as FYNNEI. With 60 Vbeta and 13 Jbeta primers, the PCR was carried out. Only in-frame clones appear in the TCRdb table, and some are missing; sequencing was by immunoSEQ multiplex PCR. The sample lists roughly 180,000 clones, approximately 80% seen once, with 1.5% to 2% in the top ten. Specimen: PBMCs. The clonotype comes from a man aged 18 to 35 in good health and CMV-seronegative. The V call is TRBV2, the J call TRBJ1-2, with D perhaps matching TRBD1 (5 bases). The CDR3 nucleotides are TGTGCCAGCACCCCTCCAGGGCCGGACTATGGCTACACCTTC. Residues: CASTPPGPDYGYTF.